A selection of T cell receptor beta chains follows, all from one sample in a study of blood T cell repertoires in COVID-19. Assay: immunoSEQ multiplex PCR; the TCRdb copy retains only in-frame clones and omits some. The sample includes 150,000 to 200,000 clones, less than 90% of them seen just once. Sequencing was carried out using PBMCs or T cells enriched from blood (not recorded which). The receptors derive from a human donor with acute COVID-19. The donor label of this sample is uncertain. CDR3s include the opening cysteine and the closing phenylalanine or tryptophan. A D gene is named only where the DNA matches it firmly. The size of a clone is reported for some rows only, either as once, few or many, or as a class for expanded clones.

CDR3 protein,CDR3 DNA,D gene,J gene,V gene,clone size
CASSGRTTGNTEAFF,TGCGCCAGCAGCGGACGAACGACAGGGAACACTGAAGCTTTCTTT,-,TRBJ1-1,TRBV4-1,-
CASSPGASGANVLTF,TGTGCCAGCAGCCCAGGGGCCTCTGGGGCCAACGTCCTGACTTTC,-,TRBJ2-6,TRBV5-4,-
CASSLGQGAIEQYF,TGCGCCAGCAGCTTGGGACAGGGGGCGATCGAGCAGTACTTC,TRBD1,TRBJ2-7,TRBV5-1,few
CASARTGIYHEQYF,TGCGCCAGCGCAAGGACAGGGATTTATCACGAGCAGTACTTC,TRBD1,TRBJ2-7,TRBV5-1,-
CASSPLGQGTDSPLHF,TGTGCCAGCAGTCCCCTGGGACAGGGTACTGATTCACCCCTCCACTTT,TRBD1,TRBJ1-6,TRBV28,-
CASSQPRRGSYEQYF,TGCGCCAGCAGCCAGCCTCGGAGGGGTTCCTACGAGCAGTACTTC,-,TRBJ2-7,TRBV4-1,-
CASSSLLTSGASYEQYF,TGTGCCAGCAGTTCCCTCTTGACTAGCGGGGCCTCCTACGAGCAGTACTTC,TRBD2,TRBJ2-7,TRBV6-2/TRBV6-3,-
CASSRTSAPTDTQYF,TGTGCCAGCAGCCGTACTAGCGCACCCACAGATACGCAGTATTTT,TRBD2,TRBJ2-3,TRBV5-5,once
CASSIPTANYGYTF,TGTGCCAGTAGTATTCCGACAGCTAACTATGGCTACACCTTC,-,TRBJ1-2,TRBV19,-
CASSFFRAGGRTGELFF,TGTGCCAGCAGCTTTTTTCGGGCGGGAGGTCGAACCGGGGAGCTGTTTTTT,TRBD2,TRBJ2-2,TRBV11-2,-
CASSSGQGLPYEQYF,TGTGCCAGCAGCTCCGGACAGGGTCTCCCCTACGAGCAGTACTTC,TRBD1,TRBJ2-7,TRBV5-5,-
CASSPRGQVNSGANVLTF,TGTGCCAGCAGCCCAAGGGGACAGGTGAATTCTGGGGCCAACGTCCTGACTTTC,TRBD1,TRBJ2-6,TRBV13,-
CASSSQGEETQYF,TGTGCCAGCAGTTCCCAGGGTGAAGAGACCCAGTACTTC,-,TRBJ2-5,TRBV12-3/TRBV12-4,-
CASGTGSNGYTF,TGTGCCAGCGGAACAGGTTCTAATGGCTACACCTTC,-,TRBJ1-2,TRBV2,-
CASSFTDRVGQPQHF,TGTGCCAGCAGCTTCACCGACAGGGTCGGTCAGCCCCAGCATTTT,TRBD1,TRBJ1-5,TRBV6-6,-
CSARRETQYF,TGCAGTGCTAGACGAGAGACCCAGTACTTC,-,TRBJ2-5,TRBV20-1,-
CASSLGGLGEQYF,TGTGCCAGCAGTTTGGGGGGACTAGGAGAGCAGTACTTC,TRBD2,TRBJ2-7,TRBV12-3/TRBV12-4,once
CASSEPAGGQETQYF,TGTGCCAGCAGTGAACCAGCGGGGGGCCAAGAGACCCAGTACTTC,TRBD2,TRBJ2-5,TRBV6-1,-
CASSQDRGQGRGELFF,TGCGCCAGCAGCCAAGATCGGGGACAGGGCCGCGGGGAGCTGTTTTTT,TRBD1,TRBJ2-2,TRBV4-1,-
CASKTGDEQFF,TGTGCCAGCAAAACGGGGGACGAGCAGTTCTTC,-,TRBJ2-1,TRBV9,-
CASSPPGDSYNEQFF,TGTGCCAGCAGTCCCCCCGGGGACTCCTACAATGAGCAGTTCTTC,-,TRBJ2-1,TRBV27,few
CAIRRDRGEKLFF,TGTGCCATCAGGAGGGACAGGGGTGAAAAACTGTTTTTT,TRBD1,TRBJ1-4,TRBV10-3,-
CASSGFRGRYYGYTF,TGTGCCAGCAGCGGATTTAGGGGGCGCTACTATGGCTACACCTTC,TRBD1,TRBJ1-2,TRBV5-8,-
CASSDSSGQGSTGELFF,TGTGCCAGCAGTGACTCGAGTGGACAGGGATCCACCGGGGAGCTGTTTTTT,TRBD1,TRBJ2-2,TRBV6-4,-
CASSDPGQGKNEQYF,TGTGCCAGCAGTGACCCGGGACAGGGGAAGAACGAGCAGTACTTC,TRBD1,TRBJ2-7,TRBV6-2/TRBV6-3,-
CASSPIQRGGGTGELFF,TGCGCCAGCAGCCCTATTCAGCGGGGGGGCGGCACCGGGGAGCTGTTTTTT,TRBD2,TRBJ2-2,TRBV4-1,-
CASSRSGTGGSYEQYF,TGTGCCAGCAGCAGATCCGGGACAGGGGGCTCCTACGAGCAGTACTTC,TRBD1,TRBJ2-7,TRBV7-9,-
CASSPPGAPDTQYF,TGTGCCAGCTCACCACCGGGAGCTCCAGATACGCAGTATTTT,-,TRBJ2-3,TRBV18,-
CASSTGRDGAQHF,TGTGCCAGCAGCACCGGACGGGATGGGGCCCAGCATTTT,-,TRBJ1-5,TRBV7-7,once
CASSDSPAGGKDEQFF,TGTGCCAGCAGTGACTCTCCAGCGGGGGGGAAGGATGAGCAGTTCTTC,TRBD2,TRBJ2-1,TRBV6-4,-
CAWQGHSNQPQHF,TGTGCCTGGCAGGGCCATAGCAATCAGCCCCAGCATTTT,-,TRBJ1-5,TRBV30,-
CASIWDRGGNTIYF,TGTGCCAGCATCTGGGACAGGGGCGGAAACACCATATATTTT,TRBD1,TRBJ1-3,TRBV2,-
CASSRRDKGANEQFF,TGCGCCAGCAGCCGCCGGGACAAGGGGGCCAATGAGCAGTTCTTC,TRBD1,TRBJ2-1,TRBV4-3,-
CASSPYREFWYGYTF,TGCGCCAGCAGTCCCTACAGGGAATTCTGGTATGGCTACACCTTC,-,TRBJ1-2,TRBV23-1,-
CASSPWTDSYNEQFF,TGTGCCAGCAGCCCTTGGACAGACTCCTACAATGAGCAGTTCTTC,-,TRBJ2-1,TRBV9,-
CASSQVTSSPLHF,TGCGCCAGCAGCCAAGTTACGAGTTCACCCCTCCACTTT,-,TRBJ1-6,TRBV4-3,-
CAWSEWTRSGTDTQYF,TGTGCCTGGAGTGAGTGGACTAGATCGGGCACAGATACGCAGTATTTT,TRBD2,TRBJ2-3,TRBV30,-